What follows are 4 T cell receptor beta chains derived from one specimen sequenced in a study of blood T cells in healthy people across ages. Next came a second PCR, run for about 7 to 11 cycles, which used a sample-barcoded 5' primer along with a J-beta primer mix. TCRdb processed the 5' RACE reads anew with MiXCR; each CDR3 protein has one entry. This sample has about 1.8 million distinct CDR3 sequences, with roughly 49% found just once. The sample taken for sequencing was blood. Source of these receptors: a woman between 40 and 55 years old in good health.

The rearrangement joins TRBV6-5 to TRBJ2-4; TRBD1 matches at 7 bases. The junction had 6 bases not matched to a gene; V was cut back by 6 bases and J by 7 bases. The CDR3 is 13 amino acids. CDR1 and CDR2 (germline): MNHEY, SVGAGI. CDR3 amino acids: CASSSTGSNIQYF. The DNA of the CDR3 is TGTGCCAGCAGCTCGACAGGGAGCAACATTCAGTACTTC.

This clonotype appeared a single time. A much bigger clone sits one base away, suggesting this may be a read error. The chain carries TRBV7-2 and TRBJ2-5; TRBD1 is a possible D gene (5 bases). This CDR3 has 14 amino acids. The germline V gene has CDR1 SGHTA and CDR2 FQGNSA. CDR3 in amino acids: CVSSLGSGKETQYF. CDR3 DNA: TGTGTCAGCAGCTTAGGGTCAGGGAAAGAGACCCAGTACTTC.

Only a few counts were recorded for this clonotype. The chain recombines TRBV27 with TRBJ2-5; D possibly corresponds to TRBD2 (6 bases). Germline values: CDR1 MNHEY, CDR2 SMNVEV (reference sequence). V was cut by 1 base and J by 4 bases, with 19 bases left in between. This CDR3 spans 17 amino acids. Here the CDR3 DNA reads TGTGCCAGCAGTTTATACGCCGCGGGGAAGATCCGAGAGACCCAGTACTTC. Its translation is CASSLYAAGKIRETQYF.

The V call is TRBV30, the J call TRBJ1-5, with D unresolved. CDR1 is GTSNPN and CDR2 is SVGIG in the germline V gene (reference sequence). The CDR3 extends over 14 amino acids. Deletions cut 0 bases from V and 10 bases from J, with 16 bases between. CDR3: CAWSVKGSASPQHF. CDR3 sequence (DNA): TGTGCCTGGAGTGTCAAGGGATCGGCTAGCCCCCAGCATTTT.